These 29 T cell receptor beta chains were sequenced from one sample in a study of cytomegalovirus exposure and HLA in healthy donors. The PCR used 60 Vbeta and 13 Jbeta primers. Data came from immunoSEQ multiplex PCR; TCRdb stores just in-frame clones and leaves some out. The data contain over 110,000 clones, approximately 70% of them singletons. The source material was PBMCs. The receptors here all came from a woman aged 35 to 49 in good health and CMV-seronegative.

The V call is TRBV9, the J call TRBJ2-5, with 8 bases fitting TRBD2. This CDR3 comprises 15 residues. The V gene's germline CDR1 is SGDLS and CDR2 YYNGEE. V shed 3 bases, J shed 4 bases, and the junction held 8 bases outside the gene matches. CDR3 loop: CASSASLGTRETQYF. CDR3 in DNA: TGTGCCAGCAGCGCCTCTCTGGGGACTAGAGAGACCCAGTACTTC.

This chain joins TRBV21-1 and TRBJ1-3; TRBD1 is the table's D call and was not checked against the DNA. TRBV21-1 is designated a pseudogene. The CDR3 runs to 16 residues. This CDR3 reads CASSKGGRGAGNTIYF. Written as DNA, the CDR3 is TGTGCCAGCAGCAAAGGGGGCAGGGGTGCTGGAAACACCATATATTTT.

J is TRBJ1-4 and V is TRBV19, with TRBD1 identical over 10 bases. The germline V gene encodes CDR1 LNHDA and CDR2 SQIVND (reference sequence). The CDR3 contains 14 residues. J was trimmed by 11 bases and V by 5 bases; bases with no gene match: 8. CDR3 amino acids: CASSARDRGRKLFF. The CDR3 bases are TGTGCCAGTAGTGCCCGGGACAGGGGACGCAAACTGTTTTTT. The entire variable domain, with the rest obtained from reference TRBV19 and TRBJ1-4, is as follows: DGGITQSPKYLFRKEGQNVTLSCEQNLNHDAMYWYRQDPGQGLRLIYYSQIVNDFQKGDIAEGYSVSREKKESFPLTVTSAQKNPTAFYLCASSARDRGRKLFFGSGTQLSVL.

This clone was detected once. The chain combines TRBV5-1 with TRBJ1-1; TRBD1 matches 9 bases. CDR1 is SGHRS and CDR2 is YFSETQ in the germline V gene. V shed 3 bases, J shed 4 bases, and the junction held 7 bases outside the gene matches. CDR3 length: 15 amino acids. CDR3 nucleotides: TGCGCCAGCAGCTCGGGACAGGGCCAATTCACTGAAGCTTTCTTT. Translating it yields CASSSGQGQFTEAFF.

The genes are TRBV2 and TRBJ2-1; perhaps TRBD1 as D (6 bases). Germline values: CDR1 SNHLY, CDR2 FYNNEI. Trimming removed 4 bases from V and 7 bases from J, with 8 bases in between. The CDR3 has 12 amino acids. This chain's CDR3 is CASSVRGNEQFF. Here the CDR3 DNA reads TGTGCCAGCAGTGTTAGGGGGAATGAGCAGTTCTTC.

The J gene is TRBJ1-6, the V gene TRBV5-1; 9 bases are a match to TRBD1. V was clipped by 3 bases and J by 0 bases; unmatched bases: 10. Germline-derived CDR1 and CDR2 are SGHRS and YFSETQ. This CDR3 comprises 19 residues. The CDR3 DNA follows: TGCGCCAGCAGCTCGTCAACCGGGACAGGGATCTCCTATAATTCACCCCTCCACTTT. Translating it yields CASSSSTGTGISYNSPLHF.

The chain couples TRBV6-5 to TRBJ2-7; D possibly corresponds to TRBD2 (5 bases). V lost 2 bases, J lost 2 bases, and 10 bases lay in between. Germline CDR1 is MNHEY and CDR2 is SVGAGI. The CDR3 covers 14 residues. The CDR3 protein is CASSYEGTPYEQYF. For the CDR3, the DNA is TGTGCCAGCAGTTACGAGGGAACTCCCTACGAGCAGTACTTC.

The rearrangement joins TRBV6-5 to TRBJ2-1; 8 bases align to TRBD2. From germline, CDR1 is MNHEY and CDR2 SVGAGI. This CDR3 is 15 amino acids long. J lost 5 bases, V lost 6 bases, and 9 bases had no gene match. The CDR3 protein is CASSPSGGINNEQFF. The CDR3 bases are TGTGCCAGCAGCCCCAGCGGGGGTATAAACAATGAGCAGTTCTTC.

The genes are TRBV6-5 and TRBJ2-7; D is possibly TRBD1 (6 bases). The CDR3 is made up of 15 amino acids. Germline assignment: CDR1 MNHEY and CDR2 SVGAGI. The V and J ends lost 0 bases and 2 bases respectively, with 11 bases between them. CDR3 sequence (DNA): TGTGCCAGCAGTTACTCGGAGACAGGAACCTACGAGCAGTACTTC. Translation: CASSYSETGTYEQYF.

This chain joins TRBV2 and TRBJ2-1; 8 bases line up with TRBD2. The length of the CDR3 is 15 residues. Germline V CDR1 and CDR2: SNHLY, FYNNEI. Trimming at V came to 0 bases and at J to 11 bases, leaving 9 bases not matched to a gene. The CDR3 sequence is CASSEALRRGAQQFF. In DNA form, the CDR3 reads TGTGCCAGCAGTGAAGCGCTTCGGCGGGGGGCACAGCAGTTCTTC.

This clone has a handful of counts. The rearrangement uses TRBV6-1 and TRBJ1-1; D might be TRBD1 (5 bases). The CDR3 covers 16 residues. V lost 4 bases and J lost 1, with 16 bases in between. CDR1 and CDR2 from the germline V gene are MNHNS and SASEGT. CDR3 loop: CASSAAQGIGNTEAFF. For the CDR3, the DNA is TGTGCCAGCAGTGCCGCTCAGGGAATAGGGAACACTGAAGCTTTCTTT.

The chain links TRBV27 to TRBJ2-1; 15 bases align to TRBD2. CDR3 size: 14 residues. Trimming removed 4 bases from V and 13 bases from J; junction bases left unmatched: 5. CDR1 and CDR2 (germline): MNHEY, SMNVEV (reference sequence). CDR3 amino acids: CASSSPGLAGGQFF. The CDR3 DNA sequence: TGTGCCAGCAGTTCGCCGGGACTAGCGGGGGGTCAGTTCTTC.

The chain carries TRBV2 and TRBJ1-6; possible D gene TRBD1, 6 bases. The V end lost 5 bases, the J end lost 0 bases, and 14 bases lay between the germline ends. The CDR3 has 17 amino acids. Per the germline V gene, CDR1 is SNHLY and CDR2 is FYNNEI. The CDR3 loop reads CASSQRTASSYNSPLHF. The CDR3, as DNA: TGTGCCAGCAGTCAACGGACAGCTAGCTCCTATAATTCACCCCTCCACTTT.

Only one count was recorded for this clone. This chain uses TRBV6-7 with TRBJ2-5, with D possibly matching TRBD1 (6 bases). TRBV6-7 is identified as an open reading frame with a role that is uncertain. V was shortened by 2 bases and J by 1 base, with 29 bases between the two germline ends. The CDR3 contains 21 residues. In DNA form, the CDR3 reads TGTGCCAGCAGTTACCACCGAAGGACAGCCTCCAACGATCCCGTCCAAGAGACCCAGTACTTC. Translated, it gives CASSYHRRTASNDPVQETQYF.

In regard to this clone: This sample also contains other DNA sequences that code for the same CDR3. The rearrangement joins TRBV5-1 to TRBJ2-2; D possibly corresponds to TRBD2 (5 bases). Trimming stripped 5 bases from V and 4 bases from J, with 15 bases between. The CDR3 is 15 amino acids. Germline V gives CDR1 SGHRS, CDR2 YFSETQ. CDR3 DNA sequence: TGCGCCAGCAGTTCCCGGGATCAGAGCACCGGGGAGCTGTTTTTT. Amino acids: CASSSRDQSTGELFF.

The rearrangement uses TRBV4-1 and TRBJ1-6; the match to TRBD1 covers 9 bases. The V gene end was trimmed by 3 bases and the J gene end by 7 bases; junction bases not matched to a gene: 7. The CDR3 runs 16 residues. Germline lookup yields CDR1 MGHRA and CDR2 YSYEKL. The CDR3 loop is CASSQTAGTGNSPLHF. The CDR3 nucleotides are TGCGCCAGCAGCCAGACCGCCGGGACAGGGAATTCACCCCTCCACTTT.

The chain employs TRBV2 and TRBJ2-5, with D perhaps TRBD2 (6 bases). Germline V CDR1 and CDR2: SNHLY, FYNNEI. CDR3 length: 15 residues. Trimming took 3 bases from V and 2 from J, leaving 13 bases between them. CDR3 nucleotide sequence: TGTGCCAGCAGTGAGCAGGGACTCCCACAAGAGACCCAGTACTTC. It codes for CASSEQGLPQETQYF.

This rearrangement joins TRBV28 to TRBJ1-1; D is possibly TRBD1 (6 bases). The V end lost 6 bases, the J end lost 7 bases, and 12 bases lay between the germline ends. The CDR3 consists of 12 residues. CDR1 is MDHEN, CDR2 SYDVKM, per germline. The CDR3, as DNA: TGTGCCAGCAGAATGACAGGAGATGAAGCTTTCTTT. Amino acid sequence: CASRMTGDEAFF.

This rearrangement joins TRBV7-3 to TRBJ2-1; D perhaps matches TRBD2 (5 bases). Germline CDR1 reads SGHTA; CDR2 reads FQGTGA. The germline V and J ends were trimmed by 5 bases and 3 bases, with 14 bases remaining between them. The length of the CDR3 is 15 residues. DNA of the CDR3: TGTGCCAGCAGCCCTACGGGTAGCGACTACAATGAGCAGTTCTTC. Translation: CASSPTGSDYNEQFF.

This clone was observed a handful of times. The chain employs TRBV6-1 and TRBJ1-5; weak D call: TRBD1 (5 bases). The V gene lost 4 bases and the J gene lost 4 bases, with 20 bases spanning the gap. The CDR3 has 17 amino acids. Germline V gene lookup returns CDR1 MNHNS and CDR2 SASEGT. The CDR3 sequence is CASSGGGSEGWNQPQHF. The CDR3 DNA reads TGTGCCAGCAGTGGGGGGGGAAGTGAGGGTTGGAATCAGCCCCAGCATTTT.

This chain connects TRBV28 to TRBJ1-2; 7 bases line up with TRBD1. The V gene's germline CDR1 is MDHEN and CDR2 SYDVKM. The CDR3 is made up of 13 amino acids. The V segment lost 8 bases and the J segment 4 bases; nucleotides outside the gene matches: 7. The CDR3 sequence is CASGTGQLYGYTF. As DNA, the CDR3 is TGTGCCAGCGGGACGGGACAGCTCTATGGCTACACCTTC.

The chain employs TRBV7-3 and TRBJ2-7; TRBD2 matches at 9 bases. With V trimmed by 3 bases and J by 5 bases, 2 bases remained unmatched. The CDR3 extends over 13 amino acids. Germline CDR1 reads SGHTA; CDR2 reads FQGTGA. The CDR3 coding sequence is TGTGCCAGCAGCTTGGGGACTAGCAACGAGCAGTACTTC. This codes for CASSLGTSNEQYF.

This rearrangement joins TRBV5-1 to TRBJ1-1; TRBD1 matches 9 bases. This CDR3 is built from 15 residues. V lost 4 bases, J lost 2 bases, and 6 bases stayed unmatched. Germline V gives CDR1 SGHRS, CDR2 YFSETQ. CDR3 coding DNA: TGCGCCAGCAGCCCAGGGACAGGGAGAAACACTGAAGCTTTCTTT. It yields the protein CASSPGTGRNTEAFF.

This rearrangement joins TRBV27 to TRBJ2-5; 9 bases align to TRBD2. This CDR3 comprises 15 residues. The germline V gene has CDR1 MNHEY and CDR2 SMNVEV (reference sequence). V shed 10 bases, J shed 4 bases, and the junction held 13 bases outside the gene matches. The CDR3 protein is CATLRTGTSRETQYF. CDR3 nucleotides: TGTGCCACTCTGAGGACCGGGACTAGCAGAGAGACCCAGTACTTC.

The chain carries TRBV27 and TRBJ1-4; 7 bases agree with TRBD1. V lost 4 bases and J lost 13; bases outside the gene matches: 6. Germline V CDR1 and CDR2: MNHEY, SMNVEV (reference sequence). The CDR3 is made up of 12 amino acids. CDR3 nucleotides: TGTGCCAGCAGTTCTTATTCAGGGGGACTGTTTTTT. It codes for CASSSYSGGLFF.

This clone was found a few times. The rearrangement joins TRBV2 to TRBJ2-2; 8 bases match TRBD1. Per germline, CDR1 SNHLY and CDR2 FYNNEI. V shed 6 bases, J shed 13 bases, and the junction held 7 bases outside the gene matches. This CDR3 is built from 12 residues. DNA of the CDR3: TGTGCCAGCAGGGACAGGGATGGTACGCTGTTTTTT. Encoded protein: CASRDRDGTLFF.

The chain links TRBV4-1 to TRBJ1-2; 9 bases agree with TRBD1. J gave up 4 bases and V 0 bases, and 3 bases lay outside the gene matches. The CDR3 totals 15 residues. Germline CDR1 MGHRA, CDR2 YSYEKL. CDR3 bases: TGCGCCAGCAGCCAAGAGGTGACAGGGGGCTATGGCTACACCTTC. Its protein product is CASSQEVTGGYGYTF.

V usage is TRBV4-1 and J usage is TRBJ2-5, with 9 bases fitting TRBD2. This CDR3 region has 18 residues. CDR1 MGHRA and CDR2 YSYEKL come from the germline V gene. Trimming at V came to 0 bases and at J to 3 bases, leaving 11 bases not matched to a gene. CDR3 sequence reads: CASSQDVLAGAKKETQYF. CDR3 DNA: TGCGCCAGCAGCCAAGATGTATTAGCGGGGGCCAAAAAAGAGACCCAGTACTTC.

The sample holds a few counts of this clone. The CDR3 DNA reads as TGTGCCAGCAGTCAGACAGGGGATGGAAACACCATATATTTT. Amino acid sequence: CASSQTGDGNTIYF. The V and J genes are TRBV2 and TRBJ1-3; 8 bases match TRBD1. Germline V gene data show CDR1 as SNHLY and CDR2 as FYNNEI. This CDR3 comprises 14 residues. The ends lost 5 bases at V and 3 bases at J; junction bases unmatched: 3.